This TCR beta chain was found in a study of shared T cell receptors in the human thymus. This CDR3 is built from 15 residues. Germline lookup yields CDR1 SEHNR and CDR2 FQNEAQ (reference sequence). The trim removed 5 bases at V and 2 bases at J, leaving 7 bases unmatched. Only in-frame clones appear in the TCRdb table, and some are missing; sequencing was by immunoSEQ multiplex PCR. The profile shows 720,000 or so clones, approximately 83% of them singletons. The data also belong to a second study, concerning human thymus T cells. That source notes: It was from resections taken during corrective heart surgery that the thymus tissue came. Thymic repertoires overlap heavily among unrelated individuals, related research has reported.

The chain carries TRBV7-9 and TRBJ2-7; 9 nucleotides agree with TRBD1. The sequenced sample was thymocytes. This TCR was recovered from a girl under three years old with a congenital heart defect. The CDR3 loop reads CASSARTGDAYEQYF. CDR3 nucleotide sequence: TGTGCCAGCAGCGCTAGGACAGGGGATGCCTACGAGCAGTACTTC.